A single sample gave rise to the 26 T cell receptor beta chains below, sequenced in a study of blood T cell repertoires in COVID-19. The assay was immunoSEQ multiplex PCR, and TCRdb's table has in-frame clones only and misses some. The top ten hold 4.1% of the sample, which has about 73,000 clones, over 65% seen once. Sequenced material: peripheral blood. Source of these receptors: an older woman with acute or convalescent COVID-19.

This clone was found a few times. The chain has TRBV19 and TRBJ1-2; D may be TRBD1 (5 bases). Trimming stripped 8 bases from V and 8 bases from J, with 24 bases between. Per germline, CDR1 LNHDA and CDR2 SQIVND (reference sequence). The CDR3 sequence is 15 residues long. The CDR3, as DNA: TGTGCCAGTCGAGACAGCAACCCTCAGCTGATGGGCTACACCTTC. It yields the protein CASRDSNPQLMGYTF.

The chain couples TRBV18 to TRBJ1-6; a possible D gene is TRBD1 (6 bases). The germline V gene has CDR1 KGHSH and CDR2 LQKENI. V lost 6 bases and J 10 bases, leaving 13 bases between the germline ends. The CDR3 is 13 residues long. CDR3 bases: TGTGCCAGCTCGCTCAACAGGGAGTCACCCCTCCACTTT. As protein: CASSLNRESPLHF. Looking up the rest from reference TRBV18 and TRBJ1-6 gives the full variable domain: NAGVMQNPRHLVRRRGQEARLRCSPMKGHSHVYWYRQLPEEGLKFMVYLQKENIIDESGMPKERFSAEFPKEGPSILRIQQVVRGDSAAYFCASSLNRESPLHFGNGTRLTVT.

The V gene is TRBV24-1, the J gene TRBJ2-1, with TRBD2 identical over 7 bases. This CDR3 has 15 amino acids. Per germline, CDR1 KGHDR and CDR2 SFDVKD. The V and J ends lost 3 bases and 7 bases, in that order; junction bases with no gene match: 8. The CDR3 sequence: CATSDGLVKGNEQFF. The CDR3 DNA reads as TGTGCCACCAGTGATGGACTAGTCAAGGGGAATGAGCAGTTCTTC.

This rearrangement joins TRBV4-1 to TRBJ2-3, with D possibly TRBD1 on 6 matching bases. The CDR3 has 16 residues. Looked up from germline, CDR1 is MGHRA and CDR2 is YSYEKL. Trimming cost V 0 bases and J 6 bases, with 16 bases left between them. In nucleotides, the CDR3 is TGCGCCAGCAGCCAAGATGATCGAGGGGGTATGGATACGCAGTATTTT. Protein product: CASSQDDRGGMDTQYF.

This CDR3 is CASSRGRGSTDTQYF. CDR3 bases: TGTGCCAGTAGTCGGGGCAGGGGTAGCACAGATACGCAGTATTTT. This rearrangement joins TRBV19 to TRBJ2-3, with a weak D call TRBD1 (6 bases). The CDR3 is 15 residues long. V lost 5 bases, J lost 0 bases, and 12 bases lay in between. Germline CDR1 LNHDA, CDR2 SQIVND (reference sequence). Using reference TRBV19 and TRBJ2-3 for the parts outside the CDR3, the full variable domain is DGGITQSPKYLFRKEGQNVTLSCEQNLNHDAMYWYRQDPGQGLRLIYYSQIVNDFQKGDIAEGYSVSREKKESFPLTVTSAQKNPTAFYLCASSRGRGSTDTQYFGPGTRLTVL.

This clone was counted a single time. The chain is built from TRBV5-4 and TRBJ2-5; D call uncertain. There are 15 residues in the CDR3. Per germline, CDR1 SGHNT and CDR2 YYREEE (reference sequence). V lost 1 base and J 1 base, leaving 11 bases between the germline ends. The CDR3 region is CASSLLLAGQETQYF. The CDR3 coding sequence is TGTGCCAGCAGCTTGCTCCTGGCAGGCCAAGAGACCCAGTACTTC.

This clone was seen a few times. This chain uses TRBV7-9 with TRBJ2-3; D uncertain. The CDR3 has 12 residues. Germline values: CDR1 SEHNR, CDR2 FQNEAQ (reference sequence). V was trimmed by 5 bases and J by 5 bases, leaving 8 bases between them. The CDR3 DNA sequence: TGTGCCAGCAGCCCTGGGCGAGATACGCAGTATTTT. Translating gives CASSPGRDTQYF.

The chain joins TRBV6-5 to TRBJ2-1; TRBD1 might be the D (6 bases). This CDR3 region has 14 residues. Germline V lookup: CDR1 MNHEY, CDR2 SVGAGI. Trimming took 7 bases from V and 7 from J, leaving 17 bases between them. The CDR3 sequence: CASKGRPGVNEQFF. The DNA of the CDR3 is TGTGCCAGCAAGGGAAGGCCAGGGGTAAATGAGCAGTTCTTC.

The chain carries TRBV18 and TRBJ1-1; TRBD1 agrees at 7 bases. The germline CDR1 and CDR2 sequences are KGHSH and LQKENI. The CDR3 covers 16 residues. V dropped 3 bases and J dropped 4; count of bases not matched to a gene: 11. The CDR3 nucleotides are TGTGCCAGCTCACCCCACAGGGGAGGTTCGGGCACTGAAGCTTTCTTT. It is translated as CASSPHRGGSGTEAFF. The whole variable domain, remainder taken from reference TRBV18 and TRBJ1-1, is NAGVMQNPRHLVRRRGQEARLRCSPMKGHSHVYWYRQLPEEGLKFMVYLQKENIIDESGMPKERFSAEFPKEGPSILRIQQVVRGDSAAYFCASSPHRGGSGTEAFFGQGTRLTVV.

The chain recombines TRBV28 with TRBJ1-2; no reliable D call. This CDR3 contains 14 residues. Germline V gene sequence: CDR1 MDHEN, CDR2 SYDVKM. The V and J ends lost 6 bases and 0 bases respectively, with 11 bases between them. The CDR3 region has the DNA TGTGCCAGCAGAGAGGCGAACGCTAACTATGGCTACACCTTC. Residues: CASREANANYGYTF.

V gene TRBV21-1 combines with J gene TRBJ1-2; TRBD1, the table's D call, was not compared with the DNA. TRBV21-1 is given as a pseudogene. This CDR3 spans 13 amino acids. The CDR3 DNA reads TGTGCCAGCAGCATAACAGGGGACTATGGCTACACCTTC. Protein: CASSITGDYGYTF.

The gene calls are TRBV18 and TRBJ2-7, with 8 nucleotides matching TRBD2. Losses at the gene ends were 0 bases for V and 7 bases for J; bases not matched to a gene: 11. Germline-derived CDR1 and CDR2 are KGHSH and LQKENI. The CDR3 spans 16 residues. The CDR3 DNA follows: TGTGCCAGCTCACCACCAACAAGCGGGAGACTAGGAGAGCAGTACTTC. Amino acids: CASSPPTSGRLGEQYF.

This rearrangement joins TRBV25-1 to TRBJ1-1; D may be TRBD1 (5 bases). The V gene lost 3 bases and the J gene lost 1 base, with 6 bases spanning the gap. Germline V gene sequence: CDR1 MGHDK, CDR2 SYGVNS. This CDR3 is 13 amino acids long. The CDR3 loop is CASSDDRNTEAFF. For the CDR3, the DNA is TGTGCCAGCAGTGACGACAGGAACACTGAAGCTTTCTTT.

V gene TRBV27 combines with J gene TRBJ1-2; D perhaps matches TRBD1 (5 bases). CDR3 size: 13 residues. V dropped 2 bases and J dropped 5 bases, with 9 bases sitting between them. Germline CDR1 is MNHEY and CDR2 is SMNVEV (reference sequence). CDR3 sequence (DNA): TGTGCCAGCAGTTTAAAGGCAGGGTATGGCTACACCTTC. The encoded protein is CASSLKAGYGYTF.

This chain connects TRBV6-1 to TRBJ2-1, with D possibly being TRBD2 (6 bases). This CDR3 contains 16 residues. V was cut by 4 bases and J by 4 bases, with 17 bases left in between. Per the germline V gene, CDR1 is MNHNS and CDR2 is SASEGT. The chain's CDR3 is CASSGQWDSTYNEQFF. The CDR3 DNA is TGTGCCAGCAGTGGACAATGGGACTCTACATACAATGAGCAGTTCTTC.

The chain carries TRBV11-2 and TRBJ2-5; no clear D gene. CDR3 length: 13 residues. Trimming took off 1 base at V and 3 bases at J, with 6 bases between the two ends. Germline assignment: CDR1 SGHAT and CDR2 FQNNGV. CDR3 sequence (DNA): TGTGCCAGCAGCTTAGGTATTAAAGAGACCCAGTACTTC. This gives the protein CASSLGIKETQYF.

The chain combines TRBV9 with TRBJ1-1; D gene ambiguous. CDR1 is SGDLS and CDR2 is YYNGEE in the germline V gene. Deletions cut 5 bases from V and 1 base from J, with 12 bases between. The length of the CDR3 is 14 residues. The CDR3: CASSVWAENTEAFF. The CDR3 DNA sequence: TGTGCCAGCAGTGTCTGGGCAGAGAACACTGAAGCTTTCTTT.

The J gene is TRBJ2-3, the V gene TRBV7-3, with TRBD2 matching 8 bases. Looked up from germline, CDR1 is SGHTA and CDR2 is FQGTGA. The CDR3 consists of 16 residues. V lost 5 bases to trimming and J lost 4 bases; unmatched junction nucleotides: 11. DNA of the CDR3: TGTGCCAGCAGCCGGGGCACGGCGGGGGGTGCAGATACGCAGTATTTT. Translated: CASSRGTAGGADTQYF.

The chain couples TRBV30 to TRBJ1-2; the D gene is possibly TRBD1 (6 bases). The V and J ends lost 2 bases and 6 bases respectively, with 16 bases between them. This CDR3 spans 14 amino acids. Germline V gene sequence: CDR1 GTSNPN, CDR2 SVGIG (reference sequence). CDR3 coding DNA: TGTGCCTGGAGTCCCGGACAGTTCCTAGATGGCTACACCTTC. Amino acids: CAWSPGQFLDGYTF.

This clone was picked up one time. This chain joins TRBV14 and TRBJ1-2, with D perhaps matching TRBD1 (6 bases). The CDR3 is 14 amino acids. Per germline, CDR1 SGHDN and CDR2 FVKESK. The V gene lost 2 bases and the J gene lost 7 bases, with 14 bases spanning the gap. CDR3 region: CASSQSVQGGGYTF. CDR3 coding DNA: TGTGCCAGCAGCCAATCCGTACAGGGCGGTGGCTACACCTTC.

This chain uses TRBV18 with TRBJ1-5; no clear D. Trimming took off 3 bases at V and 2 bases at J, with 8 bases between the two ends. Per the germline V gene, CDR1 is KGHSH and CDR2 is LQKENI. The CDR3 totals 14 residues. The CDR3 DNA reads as TGTGCCAGCTCACCTCAACTTGGCAATCAGCCCCAGCATTTT. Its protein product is CASSPQLGNQPQHF.

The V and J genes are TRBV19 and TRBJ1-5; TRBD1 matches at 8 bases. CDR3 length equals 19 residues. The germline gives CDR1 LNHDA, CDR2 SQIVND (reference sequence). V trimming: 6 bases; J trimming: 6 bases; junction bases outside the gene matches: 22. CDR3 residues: CASRPIWITGQVDGQPQHF. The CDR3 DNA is TGTGCCAGTAGGCCGATCTGGATTACGGGACAGGTGGACGGTCAGCCCCAGCATTTT.

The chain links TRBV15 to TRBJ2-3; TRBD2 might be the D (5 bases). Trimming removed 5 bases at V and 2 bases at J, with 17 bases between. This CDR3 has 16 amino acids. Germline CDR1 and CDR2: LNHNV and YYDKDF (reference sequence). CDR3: CATSVTSAAYTDTQYF. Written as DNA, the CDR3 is TGTGCCACCAGCGTTACTAGTGCCGCCTACACAGATACGCAGTATTTT. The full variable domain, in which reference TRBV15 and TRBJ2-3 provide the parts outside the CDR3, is DAMVIQNPRYQVTQFGKPVTLSCSQTLNHNVMYWYQQKSSQAPKLLFHYYDKDFNNEADTPDNFQSRRPNTSFCFLDIRSPGLGDTAMYLCATSVTSAAYTDTQYFGPGTRLTVL.

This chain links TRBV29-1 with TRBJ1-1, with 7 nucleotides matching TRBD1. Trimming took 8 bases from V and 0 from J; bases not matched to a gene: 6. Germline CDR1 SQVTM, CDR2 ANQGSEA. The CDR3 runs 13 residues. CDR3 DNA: TGCAGCTCGAACGACAGGGTGAACACTGAAGCTTTCTTT. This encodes CSSNDRVNTEAFF. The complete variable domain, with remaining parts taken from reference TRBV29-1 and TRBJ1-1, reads SAVISQKPSRDICQRGTSLTIQCQVDSQVTMMFWYRQQPGQSLTLIATANQGSEATYESGFVIDKFPISRPNLTFSTLTVSNMSPEDSSIYLCSSNDRVNTEAFFGQGTRLTVV.

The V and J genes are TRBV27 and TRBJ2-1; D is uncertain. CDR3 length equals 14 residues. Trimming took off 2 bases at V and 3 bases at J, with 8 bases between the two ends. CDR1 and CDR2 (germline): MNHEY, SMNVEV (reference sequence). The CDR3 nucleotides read TGTGCCAGCAGTTTAGGAGTTTTCTACAATGAGCAGTTCTTC. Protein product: CASSLGVFYNEQFF.

This chain's CDR3 is CASTGTGNTEAFF. DNA for the CDR3: TGTGCCAGCACCGGGACAGGGAACACTGAAGCTTTCTTT. The chain is built from TRBV7-9 and TRBJ1-1, with 8 bases identical to TRBD1. V trimming: 7 bases; J trimming: 1 base; junction bases outside the gene matches: 2. CDR1 SEHNR and CDR2 FQNEAQ come from the germline V gene (reference sequence). CDR3 size: 13 residues.